The 30 T cell receptor beta chains presented below share a single source sample, sequenced in a study of blood T cell repertoires in COVID-19. Here immunoSEQ multiplex PCR was the method, and the copy in TCRdb shows in-frame clones only, minus some. The data hold fewer than 200,000 clones, with roughly 77% observed a single time. What was sequenced was peripheral blood. Receptor source: a man in his 70s with active or convalescent COVID-19.

This chain joins TRBV7-8 and TRBJ2-2; the match to TRBD2 covers 12 bases. CDR1 and CDR2 from the germline V gene are SGHVS and FQNEAQ. There are 18 residues in the CDR3. V was pared by 4 bases and J by 7 bases, with 13 bases of the junction left unmatched. CDR3 in amino acids: CASSSRDLTSGSGGELFF. The DNA for the CDR3 is TGTGCCAGCAGCTCACGAGATCTGACTAGCGGGAGCGGCGGGGAGCTGTTTTTT.

The rearrangement joins TRBV6-4 to TRBJ2-3, with 8 nucleotides matching TRBD2. V was clipped by 4 bases and J by 4 bases; unmatched bases: 4. There are 14 residues in the CDR3. CDR1 is MRHNA and CDR2 is SNTAGT in the germline V gene. The CDR3 loop reads CASSVAGHADTQYF. The CDR3 DNA is TGTGCCAGCAGTGTAGCGGGACACGCAGATACGCAGTATTTT.

This clone showed up just once. The chain combines TRBV4-3 with TRBJ1-2, with 7 nucleotides matching TRBD1. Germline V gives CDR1 LGHNA, CDR2 YSLEER. The CDR3 runs 16 residues. V shed 4 bases and J 0 bases; nucleotides not matched to a gene: 8. CDR3 protein: CASSPAGTEANYGYTF. CDR3 DNA sequence: TGCGCCAGCAGCCCGGCCGGGACAGAAGCTAACTATGGCTACACCTTC.

This sequence joins TRBV7-2 and TRBJ2-1, with TRBD2 identical over 10 bases. The CDR3 loop spans 14 amino acids. Germline V gene data show CDR1 as SGHTA and CDR2 as FQGNSA. V was clipped by 5 bases and J by 5 bases; unmatched bases: 3. The CDR3 DNA reads TGTGCCAGCAGCCCTAGCGGGGGAAACAATGAGCAGTTCTTC. As protein: CASSPSGGNNEQFF.

This clone came up once. The J gene is TRBJ1-6, the V gene TRBV11-2; D not resolved. The CDR3 length is 13 residues. V dropped 3 bases and J dropped 7 bases, with 7 bases sitting between them. CDR1 and CDR2 (germline): SGHAT, FQNNGV. The CDR3 spells CASSLGSNSPLHF. The CDR3 coding sequence is TGTGCCAGCAGCTTGGGCAGCAATTCACCCCTCCACTTT.

The V and J genes are TRBV10-3 and TRBJ2-7; 7 bases are shared with TRBD1. Germline assignment: CDR1 ENHRY and CDR2 SYGVKD. J was trimmed by 1 base and V by 7 bases; bases with no gene match: 7. The CDR3 spans 14 residues. The CDR3 nucleotides read TGTGCCATCACCAGGGACAGTGGGTCCTACGAGCAGTACTTC. Translation gives CAITRDSGSYEQYF.

The chain carries TRBV3-1 (or the pseudogene TRBV3-2) and TRBJ2-7, with 10 bases matching TRBD1. Germline V gene lookup returns CDR1 LGHDT and CDR2 YNNKEL (reference sequence). This CDR3 is built from 16 residues. Losses at the gene ends were 1 base for V and 4 bases for J; bases not matched to a gene: 7. This CDR3 reads CASSQGPGQGNYEQYF. As DNA, the CDR3 is TGTGCCAGCAGCCAAGGACCGGGACAGGGGAATTACGAGCAGTACTTC.

Notes on this clone: One end of the junction does not line up with germline, which may come from a read error. This chain connects TRBV5-1 to TRBJ2-7, with 9 bases identical to TRBD1. Germline assignment: CDR1 SGHRS and CDR2 YFSETQ. The CDR3 runs to 13 residues. The CDR3 DNA sequence: TGCGCCAGCAGCTACGGACAGGGGCTTACGGGAATTTTC. Translation: CASSYGQGLTGIF.

The chain carries TRBV5-4 and TRBJ1-2; 7 nucleotides agree with TRBD1. Germline V gives CDR1 SGHNT, CDR2 YYREEE (reference sequence). The CDR3 contains 14 residues. The ends lost 0 bases at V and 3 bases at J; junction bases unmatched: 2. The CDR3 spells CASSLDRGDYGYTF. CDR3 nucleotides: TGTGCCAGCAGCTTGGACAGGGGAGACTATGGCTACACCTTC.

This clone turned up a few times. The V gene is TRBV10-1, the J gene TRBJ2-3; 9 nucleotides match TRBD2. J was trimmed by 4 bases and V by 4 bases; bases with no gene match: 3. The CDR3 consists of 14 residues. Per germline, CDR1 WNHNN and CDR2 SYGVQD (reference sequence). CDR3 protein: CASSGSGSADTQYF. In nucleotides, the CDR3 is TGCGCCAGCAGTGGTAGCGGGAGCGCAGATACGCAGTATTTT.

The gene calls are TRBV5-1 and TRBJ1-4; D unresolved. Germline loops: CDR1 SGHRS, CDR2 YFSETQ. V was pared by 2 bases and J by 5 bases, with 7 bases between. CDR3 length: 13 amino acids. This CDR3 is CASSFGPNEKLFF. CDR3 DNA: TGCGCCAGCAGCTTTGGCCCCAATGAAAAACTGTTTTTT.

This clone was seen a handful of times. CDR3 protein: CASSPGGGRRGPNTGELFF. The CDR3 nucleotides read TGTGCCAGCAGTCCCGGGGGGGGGCGGCGGGGACCGAACACCGGGGAGCTGTTTTTT. The chain carries TRBV6-6 and TRBJ2-2; 8 bases align to TRBD2. From germline, CDR1 is MNHNY and CDR2 SVGAGI (reference sequence). V gave up 5 bases and J gave up 0 bases; unmatched junction bases: 14. The CDR3 sequence is 19 residues long.

V usage is TRBV27 and J usage is TRBJ1-2, with D possibly TRBD1 on 6 matching bases. CDR3 length equals 15 residues. CDR1 and CDR2 from the germline V gene are MNHEY and SMNVEV (reference sequence). Trimming pared 5 bases from V and 8 bases from J, leaving 21 bases between. The CDR3 spells CASSTALGGLPGYTF. The CDR3 DNA is TGTGCCAGCAGTACTGCCCTCGGGGGGCTCCCAGGCTACACCTTC.

The genes are TRBV19 and TRBJ2-5; tentatively, D is TRBD2 (6 bases). V gave up 4 bases and J gave up 5 bases, with 14 bases separating them. This CDR3 has 14 residues. The germline gives CDR1 LNHDA, CDR2 SQIVND (reference sequence). DNA for the CDR3: TGTGCCAGTAGTACCGGCCCAGGGAGGGAGACCCAGTACTTC. Translation: CASSTGPGRETQYF.

The chain has TRBV5-4 and TRBJ1-5; D is undetermined. Trimming shortened V by 0 bases and J by 3 bases, and 4 bases separated the two germline ends. This CDR3 region has 13 residues. CDR1 is SGHNT, CDR2 YYREEE, per germline (reference sequence). CDR3 protein: CASSLDTNQPQHF. In DNA, the CDR3 is TGTGCCAGCAGCTTGGACACCAATCAGCCCCAGCATTTT.

The table lists this clone with a count of one. DNA for the CDR3: TGTGCCAGCAGTTATAGCGGGAGTTTAGCAGATACGCAGTATTTT. Its protein product is CASSYSGSLADTQYF. The chain carries TRBV7-6 and TRBJ2-3, with 9 bases matching TRBD2. The CDR3 consists of 15 residues. V lost 6 bases to trimming and J lost 4 bases; unmatched junction nucleotides: 8. Germline V gene lookup returns CDR1 SGHVS and CDR2 FNYEAQ.

This chain's CDR3 is CSVGGPGNTIYF. CDR3 sequence (DNA): TGCAGCGTTGGGGGGCCCGGAAACACCATATATTTT. The gene calls are TRBV29-1 and TRBJ1-3; the D gene is possibly TRBD1 (6 bases). The length of the CDR3 is 12 residues. The germline gives CDR1 SQVTM, CDR2 ANQGSEA. V was pared by 4 bases and J by 4 bases, with 8 bases between.

The rearrangement joins TRBV30 to TRBJ2-3; D is perhaps TRBD2 (5 bases). The CDR3 length is 13 residues. Germline-derived CDR1 and CDR2 are GTSNPN and SVGIG (reference sequence). The CDR3 sequence is CASTRPSTDTQYF. CDR3 nucleotides: TGTGCATCAACTAGACCCAGCACAGATACGCAGTATTTT.

This chain's CDR3 is CAISELRDTGNSYEQYF. DNA of the CDR3: TGTGCCATCAGTGAGTTGAGGGACACCGGGAACTCCTACGAGCAGTACTTC. This rearrangement joins TRBV10-3 to TRBJ2-7; tentatively, D is TRBD1 (6 bases). The CDR3 loop spans 17 amino acids. Germline loops: CDR1 ENHRY, CDR2 SYGVKD. Trimming pared 1 base from V and 0 bases from J, leaving 16 bases between.

Only a few counts were recorded for this clone. The rearrangement uses TRBV2 and TRBJ1-2; D unclear. Germline loops: CDR1 SNHLY, CDR2 FYNNEI. The CDR3 covers 12 residues. V was clipped by 8 bases and J by 4 bases, with 11 bases between them. In DNA, the CDR3 is TGTGCCAGCGCTGGAGGAGGCTATGGCTACACCTTC. It is translated as CASAGGGYGYTF.

The chain has TRBV5-4 and TRBJ1-1; the D gene is possibly TRBD1 (6 bases). Trimming pared 4 bases from V and 0 bases from J, leaving 19 bases between. Germline V gives CDR1 SGHNT, CDR2 YYREEE (reference sequence). This CDR3 spans 17 amino acids. CDR3 nucleotides: TGTGCCAGCAGCCGACCCTTGCAGGGGCAAGTGAACACTGAAGCTTTCTTT. This codes for CASSRPLQGQVNTEAFF.

The chain employs TRBV4-1 and TRBJ1-4, with 7 bases aligning to TRBD1. The CDR3 sequence is 15 residues long. CDR1 is MGHRA and CDR2 is YSYEKL in the germline V gene. V was pared by 9 bases and J by 4 bases, with 11 bases of the junction left unmatched. The CDR3 bases are TGCGCCAGTCAGGGGATACAGGGGAATAATGAAAAACTGTTTTTT. Translation: CASQGIQGNNEKLFF.

CDR3 sequence (DNA): TGTGCCTGTACCAGACACGGGACAGAGAATCAGCCCCAGCATTTT. Its translation is CACTRHGTENQPQHF. This chain links TRBV30 with TRBJ1-5, with 7 bases fitting TRBD1. Trimming cost V 6 bases and J 4 bases; bases outside gene matches: 12. This CDR3 comprises 15 residues. Looked up from germline, CDR1 is GTSNPN and CDR2 is SVGIG (reference sequence).

This clone was detected a few times. This chain uses TRBV2 with TRBJ1-2; no firm D call. Trimming took off 3 bases at V and 4 bases at J, with 12 bases between the two ends. The CDR3 runs to 14 residues. The V gene's germline CDR1 is SNHLY and CDR2 FYNNEI. Written as DNA, the CDR3 is TGTGCCAGCAGTGAGTCCGGGAGCTCCTATGGCTACACCTTC. It yields the protein CASSESGSSYGYTF.

J is TRBJ1-2 and V is TRBV7-2; perhaps TRBD1 as D (5 bases). V gave up 1 base and J gave up 4 bases, with 10 bases separating them. CDR1 and CDR2 from the germline V gene are SGHTA and FQGNSA. CDR3 size: 14 residues. The CDR3 DNA is TGTGCCAGCAGCTTAGTAGGGGAACTCTATGGCTACACCTTC. Protein sequence: CASSLVGELYGYTF.

The V call is TRBV6-6, the J call TRBJ2-7; 9 nucleotides line up with TRBD1. V lost 5 bases and J lost 4; bases outside the gene matches: 6. Germline V gene sequence: CDR1 MNHNY, CDR2 SVGAGI (reference sequence). The CDR3 covers 14 residues. The CDR3 nucleotides are TGTGCCAGCAGTCTCGGACAGGGGAAGTACGAGCAGTACTTC. As protein: CASSLGQGKYEQYF.

Here the CDR3 DNA reads TGTGCCAGCAGTTGGGGACTAGCGGGAGGCCTCTCCTACAATGAGCAGTTCTTC. It codes for CASSWGLAGGLSYNEQFF. The V and J genes are TRBV2 and TRBJ2-1, with 15 bases identical to TRBD2. Germline lookup yields CDR1 SNHLY and CDR2 FYNNEI. V trimming: 5 bases; J trimming: 0 bases; junction bases outside the gene matches: 5. The CDR3 loop spans 18 amino acids.

Written as DNA, the CDR3 is TGCGCCAGCAGCGCCTTAGGGGGAGTGAACACTGAAGCTTTCTTT. Amino acids: CASSALGGVNTEAFF. This chain joins TRBV5-1 and TRBJ1-1, with D maybe TRBD1 (6 bases). Looked up from germline, CDR1 is SGHRS and CDR2 is YFSETQ. The CDR3 sequence is 15 residues long. V lost 4 bases, J lost 0 bases, and 13 bases lay in between.

V gene TRBV10-3 combines with J gene TRBJ2-4; 7 positions agree with TRBD1. The germline CDR1 and CDR2 sequences are ENHRY and SYGVKD. CDR3 length: 13 residues. The V and J ends lost 2 bases and 5 bases, in that order; junction bases with no gene match: 0. The CDR3 region is CAISEGQENIQYF. The CDR3, as DNA: TGTGCCATCAGTGAGGGACAGGAAAACATTCAGTACTTC.

V and J are TRBV29-1 and TRBJ2-3; D is possibly TRBD2 (6 bases). V lost 7 bases to trimming and J lost 3 bases, with 17 bases between them. This CDR3 spans 14 amino acids. Germline CDR1 reads SQVTM; CDR2 reads ANQGSEA. The CDR3 nucleotides read TGCAGCGCCCGAACCCAGCGGGCTACAGATACGCAGTATTTT. This sequence encodes CSARTQRATDTQYF.